This is a list of T cell receptor beta chains from one sample in a study of Ad26.COV2.S vaccination and SARS-CoV-2 variants. Using immunoSEQ multiplex PCR, the repertoire was profiled, and TCRdb retains in-frame clones only, with some absent. The sample includes some 300,000 clones, around 84% of them seen just once. Sequences were derived from peripheral blood, sampled in a trial of Ad26.COV2.S vaccine versus placebo. The receptors derive from a person between 18 and 65 years old who received the Ad26.COV2.S COVID-19 vaccine or a placebo. Both conserved end residues are trimmed from each CDR3. Fields, in order: J gene, V gene, CDR3 protein.

TRBJ1-4 TRBV29-1 SVGTGGGSNEKLF
TRBJ2-7 TRBV6-5 ASSLSGGPSYEQY
TRBJ1-4 TRBV18 ASSPTSNEKLF
TRBJ1-5 TRBV7-9 ASSLGTGWDQPQH
TRBJ1-2 TRBV6-5 ASSYHGQAYNYGYT
TRBJ1-5 TRBV6-6 ASKEGNQPQH
TRBJ1-5 TRBV19 ASSGQGASRSNQPQH
TRBJ1-2 TRBV3-1/TRBV3-2 ASSQTLQGNGYT
TRBJ1-2 TRBV7-2 ASRSPPGYGYT
TRBJ2-7 TRBV18 ASSPGPGEQY
TRBJ2-2 TRBV7-9 ASSFVNTGELF
TRBJ2-7 TRBV6-1 ASSEFIQLSSYEQY
TRBJ1-4 TRBV7-2 ASSLGGRDTEKLF
TRBJ1-6 TRBV9 ASSLQGSSYNSPLH
TRBJ1-5 TRBV5-8 ASSLYLGQGAQPQH
TRBJ1-2 TRBV12-5 ASVQDRGLPLNYGYT
TRBJ2-1 TRBV7-2 ASSLQGVVVNEQF
TRBJ2-2 TRBV14 ASSHQSGGTGELF
TRBJ1-2 TRBV3-1/TRBV3-2 ASSKRGPGGYT
TRBJ1-1 TRBV9 ASSGRDRAWEEAF